The next 32 T cell receptor beta chains were all read from a single sample in a study of cytomegalovirus exposure and HLA in healthy donors. A multiplex PCR was run with 60 Vbeta primers and 13 Jbeta primers. This table comes from immunoSEQ multiplex PCR, and its TCRdb copy is limited to in-frame clones, with some not included. This repertoire shows roughly 100,000 clones, around 86% found once; its top ten account for roughly 6.9%. The sequenced sample consisted of PBMCs. Receptors were obtained from a man aged 30 to 45 in good health and CMV-seropositive.

The rearrangement links TRBV28 to TRBJ2-1, with D tentatively TRBD1 (5 bases). V lost 2 bases and J lost 6, with 8 bases in between. The CDR3 loop spans 13 amino acids. Germline lookup yields CDR1 MDHEN and CDR2 SYDVKM. CDR3 nucleotides: TGTGCCAGCAGTTTAGGGGCGCCCAATGAGCAGTTCTTC. This codes for CASSLGAPNEQFF.

This clone appeared a few times. CDR3 amino acids: CASSLDGNEQFF. CDR3 coding DNA: TGTGCCAGCAGCTTAGACGGGAATGAGCAGTTCTTC. The V call is TRBV7-9, the J call TRBJ2-1; D unresolved. Trimming took off 1 base at V and 7 bases at J, with 5 bases between the two ends. CDR1 SEHNR and CDR2 FQNEAQ come from the germline V gene (reference sequence). CDR3 length equals 12 residues.

The V gene is TRBV12-5, the J gene TRBJ1-2; 7 bases map to TRBD1. The germline CDR1 and CDR2 sequences are LGHNT and FRNRAP. With V trimmed by 5 bases and J by 2 bases, 2 bases remained unmatched. This CDR3 has 13 amino acids. CDR3 amino acids: CASGQTGNYGYTF. For the CDR3, the DNA is TGTGCTAGTGGTCAGACAGGGAACTATGGCTACACCTTC. The complete variable domain, with remaining parts taken from reference TRBV12-5 and TRBJ1-2, reads DARVTQTPRHKVTEMGQEVTMRCQPILGHNTVFWYRQTMMQGLELLAYFRNRAPLDDSGMPKDRFSAEMPDATLATLKIQPSEPRDSAVYFCASGQTGNYGYTFGSGTRLTVV.

This chain connects TRBV4-1 to TRBJ1-1, with a possible D match to TRBD1 (6 bases). Germline CDR1 and CDR2: MGHRA and YSYEKL. V was shortened by 7 bases and J by 1 base, with 16 bases between the two germline ends. CDR3 size: 15 residues. CDR3 protein: CASTPGAGTNTEAFF. The CDR3 DNA reads TGCGCCAGCACCCCAGGGGCCGGGACGAACACTGAAGCTTTCTTT.

This clone was counted a single time. The chain has TRBV6-5 and TRBJ1-2; D possibly corresponds to TRBD1 (5 bases). Per the germline V gene, CDR1 is MNHEY and CDR2 is SVGAGI. This CDR3 is 13 amino acids long. V gave up 2 bases and J gave up 8 bases, with 12 bases separating them. This CDR3 reads CASSYGPGWGYTF. In DNA form, the CDR3 reads TGTGCCAGCAGTTACGGTCCAGGGTGGGGCTACACCTTC.

This chain uses TRBV19 with TRBJ1-1, with a possible D match to TRBD1 (5 bases). The CDR3 covers 16 residues. Germline CDR1 reads LNHDA; CDR2 reads SQIVND (reference sequence). The V end was cut by 0 bases, the J end by 7 bases, with 18 bases between. CDR3 sequence (DNA): TGTGCCAGTAGTATAGATCTAGAAACCTCCGGGGGTGAAGCTTTCTTT. Protein sequence: CASSIDLETSGGEAFF.

The J gene is TRBJ1-3, the V gene TRBV9, with D perhaps matching TRBD1 (5 bases). The CDR3 totals 15 residues. Trimming removed 3 bases at V and 0 bases at J, with 10 bases between. In germline, CDR1 is SGDLS, CDR2 YYNGEE. CDR3 region: CASSALQGSGNTIYF. The CDR3 nucleotides are TGTGCCAGCAGCGCTCTTCAGGGCTCTGGAAACACCATATATTTT. The complete variable domain, with remaining parts taken from reference TRBV9 and TRBJ1-3, reads DSGVTQTPKHLITATGQRVTLRCSPRSGDLSVYWYQQSLDQGLQFLIQYYNGEERAKGNILERFSAQQFPDLHSELNLSSLELGDSALYFCASSALQGSGNTIYFGEGSWLTVV.

The chain couples TRBV21-1 to TRBJ1-6. TRBV21-1 is a listed pseudogene. This CDR3 has 19 residues. The CDR3 bases are TGTGCCAGCATCAAAGTCCGCCGGGAGGATAGCTCCTATAATTCACCCCTCCACTTT. The encoded protein is CASIKVRREDSSYNSPLHF.

V is TRBV7-2 and J is TRBJ2-7, with a possible D match to TRBD2 (6 bases). The germline V and J ends were trimmed by 2 bases and 2 bases, with 13 bases remaining between them. Germline CDR1 SGHTA, CDR2 FQGNSA. This CDR3 spans 15 amino acids. DNA for the CDR3: TGTGCCAGCAGCTTAATAGGGACGGGGGCCTACGAGCAGTACTTC. Amino acids: CASSLIGTGAYEQYF.

J is TRBJ2-3 and V is TRBV5-1; 7 nucleotides match TRBD1. The CDR3 runs to 14 residues. J lost 7 bases, V lost 3 bases, and 8 bases had no gene match. Germline V CDR1 and CDR2: SGHRS, YFSETQ. Here the CDR3 reads CASSSGSQGNTQYF. The CDR3 DNA reads TGCGCCAGCAGCTCGGGGTCACAGGGGAATACGCAGTATTTT.

CDR3 in DNA: TGTGCCAGTAGTATCCGAGGGGACAGGGGCTCCTACAATGAGCAGTTCTTC. It codes for CASSIRGDRGSYNEQFF. This chain uses TRBV19 with TRBJ2-1; 10 positions match TRBD1. Germline V gene sequence: CDR1 LNHDA, CDR2 SQIVND (reference sequence). The length of the CDR3 is 17 residues. V shed 3 bases and J 0 bases; nucleotides not matched to a gene: 5.

The genes are TRBV27 and TRBJ2-1; D is uncertain. Per the germline V gene, CDR1 is MNHEY and CDR2 is SMNVEV (reference sequence). The length of the CDR3 is 13 residues. V lost 5 bases, J lost 8 bases, and 13 bases lay in between. In DNA, the CDR3 is TGTGCCAGCAGTCCCCCCGGAGCAGATGAGCAGTTCTTC. Its translation: CASSPPGADEQFF.

This clone was detected once. The chain joins TRBV27 to TRBJ2-6; D remains ambiguous. Trimming removed 6 bases from V and 0 bases from J, with 6 bases in between. The CDR3 length is 14 residues. Germline V gives CDR1 MNHEY, CDR2 SMNVEV (reference sequence). The CDR3 DNA is TGTGCCAGCAGGTACAGCTCTGGGGCCAACGTCCTGACTTTC. Translation: CASRYSSGANVLTF.

This sequence joins TRBV2 and TRBJ2-7; maybe TRBD2 (6 bases). Germline CDR1 SNHLY, CDR2 FYNNEI. The CDR3 has 14 residues. V lost 6 bases to trimming and J lost 0 bases, with 12 bases between them. CDR3 sequence: CASRGDSNSYEQYF. CDR3 sequence (DNA): TGTGCCAGCAGGGGGGACTCGAACTCCTACGAGCAGTACTTC.

This clone has more than one count but fewer than ten. V and J are TRBV19 and TRBJ1-1; 7 nucleotides line up with TRBD1. Germline loops: CDR1 LNHDA, CDR2 SQIVND (reference sequence). V lost 5 bases to trimming and J lost 1 base; unmatched junction nucleotides: 7. The CDR3 sequence is 15 residues long. The CDR3 DNA reads TGTGCCAGTAGTTGGCGGAACAGGGGGAACACTGAAGCTTTCTTT. Translation: CASSWRNRGNTEAFF. Filled out from reference TRBV19 and TRBJ1-1, the complete variable domain reads DGGITQSPKYLFRKEGQNVTLSCEQNLNHDAMYWYRQDPGQGLRLIYYSQIVNDFQKGDIAEGYSVSREKKESFPLTVTSAQKNPTAFYLCASSWRNRGNTEAFFGQGTRLTVV.

J is TRBJ1-1 and V is TRBV9; a weak D match, TRBD1 (5 bases). The CDR3 contains 19 residues. Germline V gives CDR1 SGDLS, CDR2 YYNGEE. Trimming shortened V by 0 bases and J by 1 base, and 22 bases separated the two germline ends. The CDR3 DNA reads TGTGCCAGCAGCGTAGCTAGAGGGGTCCGCGGGGAGAAGAACACTGAAGCTTTCTTT. Its protein is CASSVARGVRGEKNTEAFF.

The chain links TRBV6-1 to TRBJ1-3; no firm D call. Germline assignment: CDR1 MNHNS and CDR2 SASEGT. V was trimmed by 4 bases and J by 0 bases, leaving 13 bases between them. CDR3 size: 16 residues. This CDR3 reads CASSVHLIDSGNTIYF. Here the CDR3 DNA reads TGTGCCAGCAGTGTCCATCTGATAGACTCTGGAAACACCATATATTTT.

The CDR3 region is CASSLGGGYETQYF. The CDR3 DNA sequence: TGTGCCAGCAGCTTGGGCGGGGGGTACGAGACCCAGTACTTC. The chain is built from TRBV7-2 and TRBJ2-5; 8 nucleotides align to TRBD2. CDR1 SGHTA and CDR2 FQGNSA come from the germline V gene. The CDR3 has 14 amino acids. V lost 3 bases, J lost 5 bases, and 5 bases stayed unmatched.

V and J are TRBV19 and TRBJ2-1; unclear D gene. Germline V gene lookup returns CDR1 LNHDA and CDR2 SQIVND (reference sequence). V shed 5 bases and J shed 5 bases, with 13 bases lying between them. The CDR3 extends over 14 amino acids. The CDR3 protein is CASSPRGPDNEQFF. DNA for the CDR3: TGTGCCAGTAGTCCCCGTGGGCCCGACAATGAGCAGTTCTTC.

This clone has only one observation. The J gene is TRBJ1-5, the V gene TRBV9; D gene uncertain. CDR3 length: 14 amino acids. CDR1 and CDR2 from the germline V gene are SGDLS and YYNGEE. The ends were cut back, 0 bases at V and 4 bases at J, with 8 bases in the middle. The CDR3 sequence is CASSVDPMNQPQHF. CDR3 nucleotide sequence: TGTGCCAGCAGCGTAGACCCTATGAATCAGCCCCAGCATTTT. The whole variable domain, filled in from reference TRBV9 and TRBJ1-5, reads DSGVTQTPKHLITATGQRVTLRCSPRSGDLSVYWYQQSLDQGLQFLIQYYNGEERAKGNILERFSAQQFPDLHSELNLSSLELGDSALYFCASSVDPMNQPQHFGDGTRLSIL.

The gene calls are TRBV19 and TRBJ2-1; TRBD1 agrees at 7 bases. The CDR3 contains 15 residues. Germline V gene data show CDR1 as LNHDA and CDR2 as SQIVND (reference sequence). J gave up 1 base and V 4 bases, and 4 bases lay outside the gene matches. CDR3 sequence: CASSRQGLSYNEQFF. As DNA, the CDR3 is TGTGCCAGTAGTAGACAGGGTTTATCCTACAATGAGCAGTTCTTC.

The chain links TRBV19 to TRBJ1-1; D is possibly TRBD1 (6 bases). There are 14 residues in the CDR3. CDR1 and CDR2 from the germline V gene are LNHDA and SQIVND (reference sequence). V was clipped by 5 bases and J by 1 base, with 11 bases between them. This CDR3 is CASSVTGPNTEAFF. CDR3 nucleotides: TGTGCCAGTAGTGTGACAGGACCGAACACTGAAGCTTTCTTT. The entire variable domain, with the rest obtained from reference TRBV19 and TRBJ1-1, is as follows: DGGITQSPKYLFRKEGQNVTLSCEQNLNHDAMYWYRQDPGQGLRLIYYSQIVNDFQKGDIAEGYSVSREKKESFPLTVTSAQKNPTAFYLCASSVTGPNTEAFFGQGTRLTVV.

The chain has TRBV6-5 and TRBJ1-5; no reliable D call. This CDR3 region has 13 residues. Germline V lookup: CDR1 MNHEY, CDR2 SVGAGI. V was pared by 4 bases and J by 5 bases, with 9 bases between. This CDR3 is CASSSISDQPQHF. The DNA of the CDR3 is TGTGCCAGCAGTTCCATCAGTGATCAGCCCCAGCATTTT.

The rearrangement links TRBV10-1 to TRBJ1-5; D is uncertain. V lost 0 bases and J lost 0, with 12 bases in between. This CDR3 is 17 amino acids long. Germline CDR1 is WNHNN and CDR2 is SYGVQD (reference sequence). The CDR3 loop is CASSESKALFSNQPQHF. The CDR3 nucleotides are TGCGCCAGCAGTGAGTCGAAGGCACTATTTAGCAATCAGCCCCAGCATTTT.

This clone has just a few counts. The chain has TRBV6-1 and TRBJ1-2; 7 nucleotides align to TRBD1. Germline CDR1 reads MNHNS; CDR2 reads SASEGT. V dropped 1 base and J dropped 8; count of bases not matched to a gene: 7. There are 14 residues in the CDR3. This CDR3 is CASSEGLQGVGYTF. CDR3 sequence (DNA): TGTGCCAGCAGTGAAGGCTTGCAGGGGGTAGGCTACACCTTC.

V usage is TRBV4-1 and J usage is TRBJ1-2; TRBD1 is a possible D gene (5 bases). With 2 bases removed from V and 4 bases from J, the gap between germline ends came to 17 bases. CDR3 length: 16 amino acids. Germline lookup yields CDR1 MGHRA and CDR2 YSYEKL. The CDR3 sequence is CASSQKLYQGGYGYTF. The CDR3 DNA reads as TGCGCCAGCAGCCAAAAACTTTATCAGGGAGGCTATGGCTACACCTTC.

V and J are TRBV5-4 and TRBJ2-7, with 10 bases identical to TRBD1. V shed 4 bases and J 7 bases; nucleotides not matched to a gene: 11. The germline V gene has CDR1 SGHNT and CDR2 YYREEE (reference sequence). The CDR3 runs 15 residues. CDR3 protein: CASSPQRDRGREQYF. As DNA, the CDR3 is TGTGCCAGCAGCCCCCAGCGGGACAGGGGAAGGGAGCAGTACTTC.

The V and J genes are TRBV10-1 and TRBJ2-5, with D maybe TRBD2 (6 bases). CDR3 size: 13 residues. Per germline, CDR1 WNHNN and CDR2 SYGVQD (reference sequence). V was shortened by 6 bases and J by 0 bases, with 8 bases between the two germline ends. CDR3 DNA sequence: TGCGCCAGCAGCGCGGGACACCAAGAGACCCAGTACTTC. Translated: CASSAGHQETQYF.

The chain uses TRBV5-1 and TRBJ1-1; D is undetermined. V was shortened by 4 bases and J by 6 bases, with 13 bases between the two germline ends. CDR3 length: 13 amino acids. CDR1 SGHRS and CDR2 YFSETQ come from the germline V gene. CDR3 region: CASSPRGNPEAFF. The CDR3, as DNA: TGCGCCAGCAGCCCGCGGGGAAACCCTGAAGCTTTCTTT.

The genes are TRBV19 and TRBJ2-5; 11 bases agree with TRBD2. V lost 6 bases, J lost 5 bases, and 14 bases stayed unmatched. Germline CDR1 reads LNHDA; CDR2 reads SQIVND (reference sequence). CDR3 size: 17 residues. The CDR3 nucleotides are TGTGCCAGTAGGGGGACCCCGGGACTAGCGGATGTGGAGACCCAGTACTTC. Translation: CASRGTPGLADVETQYF.

This clone was detected a few times. This sequence joins TRBV7-2 and TRBJ2-6, with TRBD1 as a possible D gene (6 bases). Germline V gives CDR1 SGHTA, CDR2 FQGNSA. CDR3 length: 19 amino acids. The V gene lost 5 bases and the J gene lost 0 bases, with 20 bases spanning the gap. This CDR3 reads CASSGYRAASSSGANVLTF. The CDR3 coding sequence is TGTGCCAGCAGCGGCTACAGGGCAGCATCATCCTCTGGGGCCAACGTCCTGACTTTC. Combining the CDR3 with reference TRBV7-2 and TRBJ2-6 gives the whole variable domain GAGVSQSPSNKVTEKGKDVELRCDPISGHTALYWYRQSLGQGLEFLIYFQGNSAPDKSGLPSDRFSAERTGGSVSTLTIQRTQQEDSAVYLCASSGYRAASSSGANVLTFGAGSRLTVL.

Of note for this clone: Other DNA sequences of this sample code for an identical CDR3. The genes are TRBV5-4 and TRBJ1-2; TRBD1 matches 9 bases. The CDR3 has 13 amino acids. CDR1 and CDR2 (germline): SGHNT, YYREEE (reference sequence). Unmatched junction bases numbered 5, after V lost 3 bases and J lost 8 bases. The chain's CDR3 is CASSWDREYGYTF. The DNA for the CDR3 is TGTGCCAGCAGCTGGGACAGGGAATACGGCTACACCTTC.